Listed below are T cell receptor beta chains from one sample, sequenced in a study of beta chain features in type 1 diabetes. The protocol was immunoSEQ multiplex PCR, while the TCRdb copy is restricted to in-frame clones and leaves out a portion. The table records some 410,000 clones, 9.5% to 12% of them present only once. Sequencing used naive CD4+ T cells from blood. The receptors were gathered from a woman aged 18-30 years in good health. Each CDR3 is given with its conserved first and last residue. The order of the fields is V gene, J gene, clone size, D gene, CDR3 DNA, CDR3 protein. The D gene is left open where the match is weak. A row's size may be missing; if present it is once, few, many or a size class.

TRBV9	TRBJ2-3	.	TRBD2	TGTGCCAGCTCCCCAGGGATGGCGGGGGGAACAGATACGCAGTATTTT	CASSPGMAGGTDTQYF
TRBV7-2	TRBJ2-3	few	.	TGTGCCAGCAGCATAAGGGATGATACGCAGTATTTT	CASSIRDDTQYF
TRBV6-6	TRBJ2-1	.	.	TGTGCCAGCACCCGGGGGACTTACAATGAGCAGTTCTTC	CASTRGTYNEQFF
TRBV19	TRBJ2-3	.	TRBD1	TGTGCCAGTAGTACCTCTCAGGGGGCCGAAGATACGCAGTATTTT	CASSTSQGAEDTQYF
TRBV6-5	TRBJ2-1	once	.	TGTGCCAGCAGCCCAACAACAGGCTACAATGAGCAGTTCTTC	CASSPTTGYNEQFF
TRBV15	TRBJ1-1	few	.	TGTGCCACCAGCAGATCCCGTGCCGGGTACACTGAAGCTTTCTTT	CATSRSRAGYTEAFF
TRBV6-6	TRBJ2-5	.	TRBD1	TGTGCCAGCAGTCGAAACAGGGGCCAAGAGACCCAGTACTTC	CASSRNRGQETQYF
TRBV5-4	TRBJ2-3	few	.	TGTGCCAGCAGCGGGGCGGACGAGGATACGCAGTATTTT	CASSGADEDTQYF
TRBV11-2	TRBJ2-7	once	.	TGTGCCAGCAGCTCCATGGCGGGACCCTACGAGCAGTACTTC	CASSSMAGPYEQYF
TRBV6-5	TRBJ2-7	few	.	TGTGCCAGCAGTCCGACACTGCTCCAAGAGCAGTACTTC	CASSPTLLQEQYF
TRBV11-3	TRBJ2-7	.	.	TGTGCCAGCACCCTGGGGACAAACTCCTACGAGCAGTACTTC	CASTLGTNSYEQYF
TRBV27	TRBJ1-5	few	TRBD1	TGTGCCAGCAGTCATACCCCGGGCCTTCGACAGGGTTTACTTCAGCCCCAGCATTTT	CASSHTPGLRQGLLQPQHF
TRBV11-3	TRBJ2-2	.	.	TGTGCCAGCAGCTTAGACAGGGAAGCCGGGGAGCTGTTTTTT	CASSLDREAGELFF